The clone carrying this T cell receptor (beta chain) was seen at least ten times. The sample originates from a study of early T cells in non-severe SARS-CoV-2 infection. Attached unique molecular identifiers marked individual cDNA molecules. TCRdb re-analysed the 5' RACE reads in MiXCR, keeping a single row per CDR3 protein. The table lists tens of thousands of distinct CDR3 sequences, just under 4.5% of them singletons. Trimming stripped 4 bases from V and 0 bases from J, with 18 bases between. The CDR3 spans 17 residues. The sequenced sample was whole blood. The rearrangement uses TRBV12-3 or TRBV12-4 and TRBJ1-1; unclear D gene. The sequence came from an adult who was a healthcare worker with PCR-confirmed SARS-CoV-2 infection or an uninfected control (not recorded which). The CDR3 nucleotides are TGTGCCAGCAGTTCCACGACGGATGCAAATATGAACACTGAAGCTTTCTTT. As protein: CASSSTTDANMNTEAFF.